Following are 21 T cell receptor beta chains from one sample sequenced in a study of blood T cell repertoires in COVID-19. Here immunoSEQ multiplex PCR was the method, and the copy in TCRdb shows in-frame clones only, minus some. The table records 140,000 or so clones, roughly 83% of them present only once. Sequencing was done on a sample of PBMCs or T cells enriched from blood (not recorded which). The receptors were sampled from a man aged 45-65 years who had recovered from COVID-19.

The chain has TRBV11-2 and TRBJ2-1; 7 positions match TRBD2. The germline CDR1 and CDR2 sequences are SGHAT and FQNNGV. J was trimmed by 12 bases and V by 0 bases; bases with no gene match: 14. CDR3 length: 16 residues. This CDR3 reads CASSLDWARSGRGQFF. As DNA, the CDR3 is TGTGCCAGCAGCTTAGACTGGGCCAGGTCGGGGAGGGGGCAGTTCTTC.

This clone appeared a single time. The J gene is TRBJ1-1, the V gene TRBV29-1, with D perhaps matching TRBD1 (5 bases). Trimming pared 6 bases from V and 5 bases from J, leaving 16 bases between. The CDR3 has 13 amino acids. CDR1 SQVTM and CDR2 ANQGSEA come from the germline V gene. The CDR3 here is CSVGPGVQTEAFF. In nucleotides, the CDR3 is TGCAGCGTGGGTCCGGGGGTTCAAACTGAAGCTTTCTTT.

This chain connects TRBV7-3 to TRBJ2-3; tentative D call: TRBD2 (5 bases). The ends were cut back, 3 bases at V and 0 bases at J, with 13 bases in the middle. CDR3 length: 16 amino acids. In germline, CDR1 is SGHTA, CDR2 FQGTGA. DNA for the CDR3: TGTGCCAGCAGCTTGGGCCTTAGGACTAGCACAGATACGCAGTATTTT. It specifies CASSLGLRTSTDTQYF.

The chain joins TRBV28 to TRBJ1-5; a possible D gene is TRBD1 (6 bases). Deletions cut 6 bases from V and 5 bases from J, with 23 bases between. The length of the CDR3 is 17 residues. Looked up from germline, CDR1 is MDHEN and CDR2 is SYDVKM. CDR3 DNA: TGTGCCAGCAGCATCTCCCGGGGGGCCCTTTATGATCAGCCCCAGCATTTT. As protein: CASSISRGALYDQPQHF.

V is TRBV29-1 and J is TRBJ2-5, with 12 bases fitting TRBD2. CDR3 length equals 15 residues. V shed 7 bases and J 0 bases; nucleotides not matched to a gene: 6. Germline V gene lookup returns CDR1 SQVTM and CDR2 ANQGSEA. The CDR3 is CSASGGAHYQETQYF. CDR3 coding DNA: TGCAGCGCTAGCGGGGGGGCCCATTACCAAGAGACCCAGTACTTC.

This clone was recorded a few times. This chain joins TRBV7-3 and TRBJ1-1, with D perhaps TRBD1 (5 bases). CDR1 and CDR2 (germline): SGHTA, FQGTGA. V lost 4 bases and J 2 bases, leaving 11 bases between the germline ends. This CDR3 contains 14 residues. The DNA of the CDR3 is TGTGCCAGCAGCTCCCAGGGCGATAACACTGAAGCTTTCTTT. Translating gives CASSSQGDNTEAFF.

The rearrangement uses TRBV11-2 and TRBJ2-4; 11 nucleotides align to TRBD2. The CDR3 is 19 residues long. Germline lookup yields CDR1 SGHAT and CDR2 FQNNGV. The trim removed 0 bases at V and 1 base at J, leaving 8 bases unmatched. The CDR3 DNA is TGTGCCAGCAGCTTAGAGTGGAGGACTAGCGGGTCGGCCAAAAACATTCAGTACTTC. As protein: CASSLEWRTSGSAKNIQYF.

V is TRBV5-1 and J is TRBJ2-2, with 7 positions matching TRBD1. The germline V gene encodes CDR1 SGHRS and CDR2 YFSETQ. The CDR3 is 17 residues long. The V gene end was trimmed by 3 bases and the J gene end by 1 base; junction bases not matched to a gene: 9. The CDR3 is CASSSTGRRRNTGELFF. The CDR3 nucleotides are TGCGCCAGCAGCTCGACAGGGCGACGTCGGAACACCGGGGAGCTGTTTTTT.

The rearrangement joins TRBV10-2 to TRBJ2-2; 10 bases agree with TRBD2. The CDR3 contains 16 residues. Germline CDR1 WSHSY, CDR2 SAAADI. V was clipped by 8 bases and J by 5 bases; unmatched bases: 11. The CDR3 spells CASALLSGGATGELFF. CDR3 DNA: TGCGCCAGCGCGCTCTTAAGCGGGGGGGCAACCGGGGAGCTGTTTTTT.

The chain couples TRBV5-1 to TRBJ2-6; TRBD1 matches at 7 bases. Losses at the gene ends were 4 bases for V and 0 bases for J; bases not matched to a gene: 13. The CDR3 is made up of 19 amino acids. Germline lookup yields CDR1 SGHRS and CDR2 YFSETQ. The CDR3 sequence is CASSKRQGSYGSGANVLTF. The CDR3 DNA follows: TGCGCCAGCAGCAAAAGACAGGGTTCTTATGGCTCTGGGGCCAACGTCCTGACTTTC.

This chain uses TRBV5-1 with TRBJ1-6; tentatively, D is TRBD1 (6 bases). Trimming left V 3 bases short and J 4 bases short, with 8 bases between. The germline V gene encodes CDR1 SGHRS and CDR2 YFSETQ. This CDR3 is 14 amino acids long. The CDR3 reads CASSSTGYNSPLHF. In nucleotides, the CDR3 is TGCGCCAGCAGCTCTACAGGGTATAATTCACCCCTCCACTTT. Variable domain in full (rest from reference TRBV5-1 and TRBJ1-6): KAGVTQTPRYLIKTRGQQVTLSCSPISGHRSVSWYQQTPGQGLQFLFEYFSETQRNKGNFPGRFSGRQFSNSRSEMNVSTLELGDSALYLCASSSTGYNSPLHFGNGTRLTVT.

The J gene is TRBJ1-4, the V gene TRBV6-5; 9 nucleotides line up with TRBD1. Germline lookup yields CDR1 MNHEY and CDR2 SVGAGI. This CDR3 contains 15 residues. The V segment lost 2 bases and the J segment 6 bases; nucleotides outside the gene matches: 4. CDR3 bases: TGTGCCAGCAGTTACATTGGACAGGGGTATGAAAAACTGTTTTTT. Translated, it gives CASSYIGQGYEKLFF.

This chain links TRBV7-6 with TRBJ2-7; 11 nucleotides align to TRBD2. V shed 4 bases and J 1 base; nucleotides not matched to a gene: 3. In germline, CDR1 is SGHVS, CDR2 FNYEAQ. This CDR3 is 15 amino acids long. Written as DNA, the CDR3 is TGTGCCAGCAGCTATAGCGGGGGGGATTCCTACGAGCAGTACTTC. Translated: CASSYSGGDSYEQYF.

The V and J genes are TRBV18 and TRBJ1-4; D call uncertain. The CDR3 loop spans 14 amino acids. The germline V and J ends were trimmed by 3 bases and 2 bases, with 7 bases remaining between them. Germline V CDR1 and CDR2: KGHSH, LQKENI. The CDR3 DNA sequence: TGTGCCAGCTCACCGACCAGGACTAATGAAAAACTGTTTTTT. Translating it yields CASSPTRTNEKLFF.

The J gene is TRBJ1-6, the V gene TRBV28; D may be TRBD1 (6 bases). The CDR3 totals 15 residues. Trimming shortened V by 6 bases and J by 5 bases, and 14 bases separated the two germline ends. Germline CDR1 reads MDHEN; CDR2 reads SYDVKM. This CDR3 is CASRGAGGNNSPLHF. The CDR3 nucleotides read TGTGCCAGCAGGGGGGCGGGAGGAAATAATTCACCCCTCCACTTT.

V and J are TRBV5-1 and TRBJ1-1, with 7 bases aligning to TRBD1. This CDR3 comprises 14 residues. V shed 1 base and J 1 base; nucleotides not matched to a gene: 1. The germline gives CDR1 SGHRS, CDR2 YFSETQ. The CDR3 bases are TGCGCCAGCAGCTTGCCAGGGGGGAACACTGAAGCTTTCTTT. The encoded protein is CASSLPGGNTEAFF. The variable domain in full, with the rest retrieved from reference TRBV5-1 and TRBJ1-1, is KAGVTQTPRYLIKTRGQQVTLSCSPISGHRSVSWYQQTPGQGLQFLFEYFSETQRNKGNFPGRFSGRQFSNSRSEMNVSTLELGDSALYLCASSLPGGNTEAFFGQGTRLTVV.

The J gene is TRBJ2-5, the V gene TRBV28; D is perhaps TRBD1 (5 bases). The CDR3 sequence is 14 residues long. The germline gives CDR1 MDHEN, CDR2 SYDVKM. Between the trimmed V and J ends, which lost 3 bases and 3 bases, there was a span of 11 bases. CDR3 sequence reads: CASSFSPGKETQYF. The CDR3 region has the DNA TGTGCCAGCAGTTTCTCCCCAGGGAAAGAGACCCAGTACTTC.

This rearrangement joins TRBV5-3 to TRBJ1-1; the D is unclear. TRBV5-3 counts as an open reading frame of uncertain function. V was trimmed by 1 base and J by 1 base, leaving 11 bases between them. The CDR3 consists of 15 residues. CDR3 bases: TGTGCCAGAAGCTTGTTTGAGAACCCGAACACTGAAGCTTTCTTT. It encodes CARSLFENPNTEAFF.

The chain combines TRBV7-9 with TRBJ1-5; TRBD1 is a possible D gene (6 bases). There are 15 residues in the CDR3. V was shortened by 5 bases and J by 0 bases, with 11 bases between the two germline ends. In germline, CDR1 is SEHNR, CDR2 FQNEAQ (reference sequence). This CDR3 is CASSPGAISNQPQHF. In DNA form, the CDR3 reads TGTGCCAGCAGCCCAGGGGCCATTAGCAATCAGCCCCAGCATTTT.

This chain connects TRBV6-1 to TRBJ1-1, with TRBD1 identical over 10 bases. V gave up 3 bases and J gave up 2 bases; unmatched junction bases: 3. The germline CDR1 and CDR2 sequences are MNHNS and SASEGT. The CDR3 contains 15 residues. This CDR3 reads CASSETGGPNTEAFF. In nucleotides, the CDR3 is TGTGCCAGCAGTGAGACAGGGGGCCCCAACACTGAAGCTTTCTTT.

This chain joins TRBV6-1 and TRBJ1-1; D is possibly TRBD1 (6 bases). CDR3 length: 14 residues. Deletions cut 3 bases from V and 3 bases from J, with 11 bases between. Germline lookup yields CDR1 MNHNS and CDR2 SASEGT. The CDR3 sequence is CASSDRGTDTEAFF. The CDR3, as DNA: TGTGCCAGCAGTGACAGGGGTACGGACACTGAAGCTTTCTTT.